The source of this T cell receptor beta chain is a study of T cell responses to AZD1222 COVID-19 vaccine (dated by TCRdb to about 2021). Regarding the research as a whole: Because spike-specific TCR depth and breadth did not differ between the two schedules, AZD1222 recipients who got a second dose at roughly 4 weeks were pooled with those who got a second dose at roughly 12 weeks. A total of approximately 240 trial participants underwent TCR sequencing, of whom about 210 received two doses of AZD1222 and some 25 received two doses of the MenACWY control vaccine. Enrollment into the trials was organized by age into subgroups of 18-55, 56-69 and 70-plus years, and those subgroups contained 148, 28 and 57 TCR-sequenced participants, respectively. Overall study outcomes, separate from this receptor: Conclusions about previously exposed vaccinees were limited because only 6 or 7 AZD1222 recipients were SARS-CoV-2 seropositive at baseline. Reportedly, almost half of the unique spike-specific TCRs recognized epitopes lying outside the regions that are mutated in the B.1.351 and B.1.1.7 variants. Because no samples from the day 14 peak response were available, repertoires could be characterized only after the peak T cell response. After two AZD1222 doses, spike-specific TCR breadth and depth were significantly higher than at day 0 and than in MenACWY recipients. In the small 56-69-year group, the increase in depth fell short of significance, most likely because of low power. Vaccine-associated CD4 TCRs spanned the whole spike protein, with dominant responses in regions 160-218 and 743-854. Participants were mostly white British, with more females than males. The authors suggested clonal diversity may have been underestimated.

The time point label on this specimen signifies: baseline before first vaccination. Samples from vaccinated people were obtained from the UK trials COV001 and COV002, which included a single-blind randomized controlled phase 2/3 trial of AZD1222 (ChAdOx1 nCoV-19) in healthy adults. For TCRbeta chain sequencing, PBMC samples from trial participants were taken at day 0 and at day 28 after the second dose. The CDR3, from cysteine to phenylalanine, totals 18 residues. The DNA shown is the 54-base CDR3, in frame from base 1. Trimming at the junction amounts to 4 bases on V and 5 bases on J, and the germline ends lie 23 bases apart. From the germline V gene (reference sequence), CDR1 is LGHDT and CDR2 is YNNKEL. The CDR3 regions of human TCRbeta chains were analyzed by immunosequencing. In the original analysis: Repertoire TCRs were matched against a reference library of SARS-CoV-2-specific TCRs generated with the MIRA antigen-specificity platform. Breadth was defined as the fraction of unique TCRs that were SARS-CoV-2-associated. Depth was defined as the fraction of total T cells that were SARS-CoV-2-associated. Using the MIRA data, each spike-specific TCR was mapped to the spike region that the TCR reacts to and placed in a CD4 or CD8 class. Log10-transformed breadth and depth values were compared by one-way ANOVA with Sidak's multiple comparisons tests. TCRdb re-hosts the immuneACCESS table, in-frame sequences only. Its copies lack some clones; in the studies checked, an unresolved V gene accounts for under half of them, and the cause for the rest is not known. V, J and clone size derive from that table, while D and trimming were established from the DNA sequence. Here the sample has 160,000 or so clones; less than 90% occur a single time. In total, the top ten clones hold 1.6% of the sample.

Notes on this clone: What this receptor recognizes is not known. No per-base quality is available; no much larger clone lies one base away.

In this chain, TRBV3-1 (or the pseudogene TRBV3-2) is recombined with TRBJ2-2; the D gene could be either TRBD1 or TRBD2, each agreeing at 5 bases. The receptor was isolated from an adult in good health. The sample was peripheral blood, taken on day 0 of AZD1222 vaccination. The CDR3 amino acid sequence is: CASSPLRPITGPTGELFF. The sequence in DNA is TGTGCCAGCAGCCCCCTACGTCCCATTACGGGGCCGACCGGGGAGCTGTTTTTT.